This entry lists 23 T cell receptor beta chains sequenced from one sample in a study of blood T cell repertoires in COVID-19. This table comes from immunoSEQ multiplex PCR, and its TCRdb copy is limited to in-frame clones, with some not included. The data hold hundreds of thousands of clones, with around 88% observed a single time. The specimen sequenced was peripheral blood. These receptors came from a man aged 80 or over with acute or convalescent COVID-19.

The J gene is TRBJ2-7, the V gene TRBV6-5; D may be TRBD2 (6 bases). The CDR3 is 15 residues long. Germline CDR1 is MNHEY and CDR2 is SVGAGI. Trimming left V 2 bases short and J 0 bases short, with 11 bases between. This chain's CDR3 is CASSYLIGSSYEQYF. CDR3 sequence (DNA): TGTGCCAGCAGTTACCTCATCGGGAGCTCCTACGAGCAGTACTTC.

The chain is built from TRBV2 and TRBJ2-7, with 7 nucleotides matching TRBD1. Trimming at V came to 7 bases and at J to 6 bases, leaving 15 bases not matched to a gene. The CDR3 loop spans 15 amino acids. Germline assignment: CDR1 SNHLY and CDR2 FYNNEI. CDR3 region: CASKTDRVSVSEQYF. The CDR3 bases are TGTGCCAGCAAGACCGACAGGGTCTCAGTGAGCGAGCAGTACTTC.

V is TRBV3-1 (or the pseudogene TRBV3-2) and J is TRBJ2-3, with TRBD1 matching over 8 bases. The CDR3 sequence is 15 residues long. Unmatched junction bases numbered 5, after V lost 1 base and J lost 5 bases. Germline V gene sequence: CDR1 LGHDT, CDR2 YNNKEL (reference sequence). The CDR3 here is CASSQGGRGRDTQYF. In DNA, the CDR3 is TGTGCCAGCAGCCAAGGAGGCAGGGGGCGAGATACGCAGTATTTT.

This clone was counted between two and nine times. The CDR3: CASSGTGDTGELFF. CDR3 nucleotide sequence: TGTGCCAGCAGCGGGACAGGGGACACCGGGGAGCTGTTTTTT. J is TRBJ2-2 and V is TRBV5-5; TRBD1 agrees at 10 bases. Germline lookup yields CDR1 SGHKS and CDR2 YYEKEE (reference sequence). V was pared by 4 bases and J by 3 bases, with 0 bases of the junction left unmatched. The CDR3 sequence is 14 residues long.

This chain uses TRBV7-8 with TRBJ2-5, with D tentatively TRBD1 (6 bases). The V end was cut by 7 bases, the J end by 3 bases, with 12 bases between. CDR1 is SGHVS, CDR2 FQNEAQ, per germline. The CDR3 is 13 residues long. CDR3 nucleotides: TGTGCCAGCACCACGGACAGTAAAGAGACCCAGTACTTC. It yields the protein CASTTDSKETQYF.

The chain links TRBV7-2 to TRBJ2-7, with a possible D match to TRBD2 (6 bases). Germline values: CDR1 SGHTA, CDR2 FQGNSA. The CDR3 runs 16 residues. V was shortened by 2 bases and J by 1 base, with 15 bases between the two germline ends. The CDR3 DNA reads as TGTGCCAGCAGCTTATCTTGGGGGGTCGGGTCCTACGAGCAGTACTTC. Encoded protein: CASSLSWGVGSYEQYF.

The CDR3 here is CASSSGLPSYNEQFF. CDR3 DNA: TGTGCCAGCAGCTCGGGACTACCTTCCTACAATGAGCAGTTCTTC. The V call is TRBV7-3, the J call TRBJ2-1; the match to TRBD2 covers 7 bases. The V gene's germline CDR1 is SGHTA and CDR2 FQGTGA. CDR3 length equals 15 residues. Trimming cost V 4 bases and J 1 base; bases outside gene matches: 4.

The J gene is TRBJ1-2, the V gene TRBV19; a weak D match, TRBD1 (5 bases). The CDR3 runs 12 residues. Trimming shortened V by 6 bases and J by 4 bases, and 9 bases separated the two germline ends. Per the germline V gene, CDR1 is LNHDA and CDR2 is SQIVND (reference sequence). CDR3 bases: TGTGCCAGTAGGACAGCCATCTATGGCTACACCTTC. This encodes CASRTAIYGYTF.

This chain connects TRBV12-3 or TRBV12-4 to TRBJ1-1, with D perhaps matching TRBD1 (6 bases). This CDR3 has 13 residues. With 6 bases removed from V and 3 bases from J, the gap between germline ends came to 11 bases. In nucleotides, the CDR3 is TGTGCCAGCAGGGACAGTGGGTACACTGAAGCTTTCTTT. This translates into CASRDSGYTEAFF.

The chain is built from TRBV7-2 and TRBJ2-2, with D perhaps matching TRBD2 (6 bases). This CDR3 comprises 16 residues. V lost 2 bases and J 5 bases, leaving 15 bases between the germline ends. The V gene's germline CDR1 is SGHTA and CDR2 FQGNSA. This CDR3 is CASSLRREIGTGELFF. The CDR3 region has the DNA TGTGCCAGCAGCTTAAGGAGGGAGATTGGGACCGGGGAGCTGTTTTTT.

This clone was recorded only once. The V gene is TRBV27, the J gene TRBJ2-7, with TRBD1 identical over 9 bases. This CDR3 has 12 amino acids. Per germline, CDR1 MNHEY and CDR2 SMNVEV (reference sequence). The junction had 5 bases not matched to a gene; V was cut back by 8 bases and J by 6 bases. The CDR3 DNA follows: TGTGCCAGCTGGGACAGGGTGTCCGAGCAGTACTTC. The encoded protein is CASWDRVSEQYF.

The rearrangement uses TRBV5-1 and TRBJ2-1; the match to TRBD2 covers 16 bases. The CDR3 runs to 17 residues. V was clipped by 4 bases and J by 7 bases; unmatched bases: 8. The germline gives CDR1 SGHRS, CDR2 YFSETQ. The CDR3 region has the DNA TGCGCCAGCAGCCCCCCGGGACTAGCGGGAGGGACGAATGAGCAGTTCTTC. Its translation: CASSPPGLAGGTNEQFF.

The V gene is TRBV12-3 or TRBV12-4, the J gene TRBJ1-2, with a weak D call TRBD1 (6 bases). CDR3 length: 12 residues. Trimming stripped 4 bases from V and 4 bases from J, with 7 bases between. The DNA for the CDR3 is TGTGCCAGCAGTTCAGGGGCCTATGGCTACACCTTC. Protein: CASSSGAYGYTF.

The chain has TRBV11-2 and TRBJ1-1; D is perhaps TRBD1 (6 bases). Germline V gene lookup returns CDR1 SGHAT and CDR2 FQNNGV. This CDR3 region has 13 residues. The V end lost 2 bases, the J end lost 6 bases, and 10 bases lay between the germline ends. The DNA of the CDR3 is TGTGCCAGCAGCTTACTAGACAGGTCTGAAGCTTTCTTT. Amino acid sequence: CASSLLDRSEAFF.

Only a few counts were recorded for this clone. The genes are TRBV29-1 and TRBJ1-4; D unclear. Per the germline V gene, CDR1 is SQVTM and CDR2 is ANQGSEA. The CDR3 runs to 14 residues. V dropped 6 bases and J dropped 1 base, with 12 bases sitting between them. CDR3 sequence: CSVPDGVTNEKLFF. CDR3 coding DNA: TGCAGCGTACCCGACGGAGTAACTAATGAAAAACTGTTTTTT.

The rearrangement uses TRBV9 and TRBJ2-6, with 8 bases identical to TRBD1. V shed 1 base, J shed 1 base, and the junction held 10 bases outside the gene matches. This CDR3 comprises 19 residues. The germline V gene has CDR1 SGDLS and CDR2 YYNGEE. The CDR3 DNA reads as TGTGCCAGCAGCGTATGGAGGGACAGGATAGTATCTGGGGCCAACGTCCTGACTTTC. This encodes CASSVWRDRIVSGANVLTF. Full variable domain (missing parts from reference TRBV9 and TRBJ2-6): DSGVTQTPKHLITATGQRVTLRCSPRSGDLSVYWYQQSLDQGLQFLIQYYNGEERAKGNILERFSAQQFPDLHSELNLSSLELGDSALYFCASSVWRDRIVSGANVLTFGAGSRLTVL.

This chain connects TRBV7-3 to TRBJ1-1; 7 nucleotides line up with TRBD1. V lost 5 bases, J lost 6 bases, and 6 bases stayed unmatched. The V gene's germline CDR1 is SGHTA and CDR2 FQGTGA. The CDR3 is made up of 13 amino acids. CDR3 amino acids: CASSSRDRSEAFF. In nucleotides, the CDR3 is TGTGCCAGCAGCAGCCGGGACAGATCTGAAGCTTTCTTT.

This clone was found a few times. The chain is built from TRBV11-2 and TRBJ2-5, with TRBD1 as a possible D gene (5 bases). This CDR3 has 12 amino acids. The germline V gene has CDR1 SGHAT and CDR2 FQNNGV. V shed 5 bases and J shed 5 bases, with 9 bases lying between them. The CDR3 DNA is TGTGCCAGCAGCCCAGGGTGGGAGACCCAGTACTTC. This encodes CASSPGWETQYF.

The V call is TRBV2, the J call TRBJ1-2; the D gene is possibly TRBD1 (5 bases). The germline V gene encodes CDR1 SNHLY and CDR2 FYNNEI. Trimming cost V 7 bases and J 2 bases, with 14 bases left between them. The CDR3 runs 14 residues. CDR3 in DNA: TGTGCCAGCACCCCGCGGGAGGGGAACTATGGCTACACCTTC. It specifies CASTPREGNYGYTF.

The chain couples TRBV3-1 (or the pseudogene TRBV3-2) to TRBJ1-4; D may be TRBD1 (5 bases). V shed 7 bases and J shed 8 bases, with 8 bases lying between them. This CDR3 is 11 amino acids long. Per the germline V gene, CDR1 is LGHDT and CDR2 is YNNKEL (reference sequence). CDR3 coding DNA: TGTGCCAGCACCGGGGGAGAAAAACTGTTTTTT. This encodes CASTGGEKLFF.

This clone showed up just once. The chain is built from TRBV7-9 and TRBJ2-7; TRBD1 matches at 7 bases. CDR3 length: 16 amino acids. Germline CDR1 and CDR2: SEHNR and FQNEAQ (reference sequence). V lost 5 bases and J lost 1; bases outside the gene matches: 11. The CDR3 protein is CASSPLDRVGSYEQYF. CDR3 bases: TGTGCCAGCAGCCCCCTAGACAGGGTTGGGTCCTACGAGCAGTACTTC.

This chain links TRBV7-9 with TRBJ1-2; 7 bases fit TRBD1. The CDR3 runs to 16 residues. Per germline, CDR1 SEHNR and CDR2 FQNEAQ (reference sequence). V shed 4 bases, J shed 4 bases, and the junction held 12 bases outside the gene matches. CDR3 sequence reads: CASSSNRQGSLYGYTF. CDR3 bases: TGTGCCAGCAGCTCAAACCGACAGGGATCCCTCTATGGCTACACCTTC.

This clone was picked up one time. V gene TRBV5-1 combines with J gene TRBJ2-1; TRBD2 matches at 7 bases. Germline V gene data show CDR1 as SGHRS and CDR2 as YFSETQ. The CDR3 has 15 amino acids. After removal of 2 bases from V and 2 bases from J, the junction contained 4 bases not matched to a gene. DNA for the CDR3: TGCGCCAGCAGCTTCGGGACTATGCCCTACAATGAGCAGTTCTTC. Translating it yields CASSFGTMPYNEQFF.